This is a list of T cell receptor beta chains from one sample in a study of Tregs in tolerant kidney transplant recipients. The protocol was immunoSEQ multiplex PCR, while the TCRdb copy is restricted to in-frame clones and leaves out a portion. The sample has around 230,000 clones, approximately 84% seen once. Sequences were obtained from CD4+ T cells from blood. These TCRs come from a human donor in good health. CDR3s include the opening cysteine and the closing phenylalanine or tryptophan.

j_call,v_call,cdr3_aa
TRBJ1-2,TRBV28,CASSLSAGTDGGYTF
TRBJ1-2,TRBV9,CASSETLGLLQGGYTF
TRBJ1-1,TRBV11-2,CASSFAGSTEAFF
TRBJ2-1,TRBV19,CASSKGTSGSNEQFF
TRBJ2-5,TRBV5-1,CASSLGFTGGTQETQYF
TRBJ1-6,TRBV10-1,CASISTGPLHF
TRBJ2-3,TRBV6-5,CASSYSSGVSTDTQYF
TRBJ2-1,TRBV5-1,CASSLLTGGRRNEQFF
TRBJ2-5,TRBV4-1,CASSQQVEYQETQYF
TRBJ1-2,TRBV6-5,CASSEGVGYTF
TRBJ2-3,TRBV2,CASSYADTQYF
TRBJ1-2,TRBV5-8,CASSPVPGQSYGYTF
TRBJ1-1,TRBV6-6,CASSYLRGLNTEAFF
TRBJ2-2,TRBV18,CASSPPTLRVMGGAGELFF
TRBJ2-7,TRBV30,CAWTPRLAGASYEQYF
TRBJ2-7,TRBV7-8,CASSLAGTASYEQYF
TRBJ1-4,TRBV5-1,CASSPGAGPPNEKLFF
TRBJ1-2,TRBV5-4,CASSLNVQGNYGYTF
TRBJ2-5,TRBV5-1,CASSLVGISQETQYF
TRBJ1-3,TRBV28,CASSLLQSGNTIYF
TRBJ2-7,TRBV7-9,CASSPLGEQYF
TRBJ2-2,TRBV5-8,CASRDDLRGAWTGELFF
TRBJ2-7,TRBV27,CASSSSRLANEQYF
TRBJ2-1,TRBV30,CAWSARLSGNEQFF
TRBJ2-7,TRBV5-1,CASSLEGDRGEQYF
TRBJ2-5,TRBV7-9,CASSLFGGGETQYF
TRBJ1-4,TRBV6-5,CASSYSPEEKLFF
TRBJ1-3,TRBV30,CAWSRSFATTGGNTIYF
TRBJ1-1,TRBV10-3,CAISEFGSGTEAFF
TRBJ1-2,TRBV11-2,CASSDGQRGYTF
TRBJ2-7,TRBV19,CASSIEGDRGNQPEQYF
TRBJ2-2,TRBV11-3,CASRVSGTRPGELFF
TRBJ2-7,TRBV15,CATSRSWEYEQYF